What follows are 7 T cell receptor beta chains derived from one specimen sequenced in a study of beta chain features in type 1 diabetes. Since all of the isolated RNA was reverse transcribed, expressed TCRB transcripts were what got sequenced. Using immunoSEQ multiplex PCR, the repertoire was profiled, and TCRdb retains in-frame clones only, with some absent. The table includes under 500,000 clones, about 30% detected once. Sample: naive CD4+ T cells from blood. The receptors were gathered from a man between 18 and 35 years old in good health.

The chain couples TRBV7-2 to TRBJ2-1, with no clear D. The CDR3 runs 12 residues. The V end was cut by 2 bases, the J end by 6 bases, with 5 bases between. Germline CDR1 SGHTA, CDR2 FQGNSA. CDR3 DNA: TGTGCCAGCAGCTTATACGGCAATGAGCAGTTCTTC. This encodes CASSLYGNEQFF.

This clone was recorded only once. CDR3 sequence: CASSGALGGRARYNEQFF. CDR3 coding DNA: TGTGCCAGCAGTGGGGCGCTAGGCGGGAGGGCCCGCTACAATGAGCAGTTCTTC. The J gene is TRBJ2-1, the V gene TRBV2; 9 bases agree with TRBD2. V lost 4 bases and J lost 3; bases outside the gene matches: 13. The length of the CDR3 is 18 residues. From germline, CDR1 is SNHLY and CDR2 FYNNEI.

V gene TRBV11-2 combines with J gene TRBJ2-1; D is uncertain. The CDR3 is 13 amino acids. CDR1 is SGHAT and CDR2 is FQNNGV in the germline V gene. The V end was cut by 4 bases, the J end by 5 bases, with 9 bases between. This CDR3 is CASSSSPDNEQFF. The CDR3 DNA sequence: TGTGCCAGCAGCTCCTCACCCGACAATGAGCAGTTCTTC.

The CDR3: CASSDDRDRAYEQYF. CDR3 DNA: TGTGCCAGCAGTGACGACCGGGACAGAGCATACGAGCAGTACTTC. This chain connects TRBV2 to TRBJ2-7; 7 positions match TRBD1. With V trimmed by 3 bases and J by 4 bases, 9 bases remained unmatched. The CDR3 totals 15 residues. CDR1 and CDR2 from the germline V gene are SNHLY and FYNNEI.

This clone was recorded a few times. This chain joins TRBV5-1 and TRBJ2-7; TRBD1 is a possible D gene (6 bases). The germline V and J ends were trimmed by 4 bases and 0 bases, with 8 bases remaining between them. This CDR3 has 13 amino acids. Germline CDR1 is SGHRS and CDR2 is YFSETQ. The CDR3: CASSTGSSYEQYF. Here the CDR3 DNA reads TGCGCCAGCAGCACAGGGAGCTCCTACGAGCAGTACTTC.

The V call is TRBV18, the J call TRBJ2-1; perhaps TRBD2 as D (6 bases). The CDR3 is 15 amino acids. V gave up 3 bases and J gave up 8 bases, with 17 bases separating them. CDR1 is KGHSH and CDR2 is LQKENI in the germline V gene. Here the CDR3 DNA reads TGTGCCAGCTCACCCCAGGTACGGGAGTTGGATGAGCAGTTCTTC. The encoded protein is CASSPQVRELDEQFF.

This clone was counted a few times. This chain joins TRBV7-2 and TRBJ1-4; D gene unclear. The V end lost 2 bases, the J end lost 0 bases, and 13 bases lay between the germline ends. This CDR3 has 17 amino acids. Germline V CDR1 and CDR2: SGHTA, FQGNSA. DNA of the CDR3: TGTGCCAGCAGCTTACGAAGAACGGCCACAACTAATGAAAAACTGTTTTTT. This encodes CASSLRRTATTNEKLFF.